The 29 T cell receptor beta chains given below trace back to one sample, sequenced in a study of CD8 T cells in ankylosing spondylitis. TCRdb ran MiXCR on the 5' RACE reads and lists one entry per CDR3 protein. The repertoire holds 200,000 to 250,000 distinct CDR3 sequences, roughly a tenth seen once, with roughly 23% in the top ten. The sample taken for sequencing was blood, either unsorted or a sorted T cell fraction (not recorded which). The receptors derive from a male donor with ankylosing spondylitis or in good health (not recorded which).

This clonotype has a count of ten or more. The CDR3 protein is CASSFDRRSSYEQYF. CDR3 coding DNA: TGTGCCAGCAGCTTTGACCGGAGGAGCTCCTACGAGCAGTACTTC. This chain links TRBV7-9 with TRBJ2-7; D is perhaps TRBD2 (5 bases). Trimming took 3 bases from V and 0 from J, leaving 12 bases between them. The germline V gene encodes CDR1 SEHNR and CDR2 FQNEAQ (reference sequence). There are 15 residues in the CDR3.

The V gene is TRBV3-1, the J gene TRBJ2-1, with TRBD1 matching over 10 bases. CDR1 and CDR2 from the germline V gene are LGHDT and YNNKEL (reference sequence). The CDR3 loop spans 16 amino acids. V shed 3 bases and J 12 bases; nucleotides not matched to a gene: 14. As DNA, the CDR3 is TGTGCCAGCAGCCACGACAGGGGGCCTTCTCGGTGGGGGCAGTTCTTC. Its translation is CASSHDRGPSRWGQFF.

The chain combines TRBV3-1 with TRBJ2-5; D is perhaps TRBD2 (7 bases). Trimming removed 1 base at V and 2 bases at J, with 17 bases between. This CDR3 has 17 residues. Looked up from germline, CDR1 is LGHDT and CDR2 is YNNKEL (reference sequence). This CDR3 reads CASSQGLGGGLQETQYF. The DNA for the CDR3 is TGTGCCAGCAGCCAAGGTCTAGGGGGGGGACTTCAAGAGACCCAGTACTTC.

This clonotype was picked up many times. This chain connects TRBV6-1 to TRBJ2-3; D assignment may be TRBD1 or TRBD2 (5 bases each). This CDR3 has 13 amino acids. The germline V gene encodes CDR1 MNHNS and CDR2 SASEGT. V lost 2 bases and J 7 bases, leaving 10 bases between the germline ends. The CDR3 protein is CASSEREGHTQYF. The CDR3 nucleotides are TGTGCCAGCAGTGAAAGAGAGGGACATACGCAGTATTTT.

The chain is built from TRBV20-1 and TRBJ1-2; TRBD1 matches 7 bases. There are 14 residues in the CDR3. Germline-derived CDR1 and CDR2 are DFQATT and SNEGSKA (reference sequence). The CDR3 sequence is CRMLGEGAAFGYTF. The CDR3 DNA sequence: TGCAGGATGTTGGGGGAGGGGGCAGCATTTGGCTACACCTTC.

At least ten counts were recorded for this clonotype. The genes are TRBV6-1 and TRBJ2-1; TRBD2 matches 13 bases. CDR1 MNHNS and CDR2 SASEGT come from the germline V gene. With V trimmed by 5 bases and J by 1 base, 5 bases remained unmatched. The CDR3 contains 17 residues. The CDR3 protein is CASSRTSGGASYNEQFF. The CDR3 bases are TGTGCCAGCAGTCGGACTAGCGGGGGAGCTTCCTACAATGAGCAGTTCTTC.

This clonotype was detected many times. V and J are TRBV29-1 and TRBJ1-1, with TRBD1 matching over 7 bases. Germline values: CDR1 SQVTM, CDR2 ANQGSEA. V lost 7 bases, J lost 3 bases, and 11 bases stayed unmatched. CDR3 length: 14 residues. The CDR3 loop reads CSAPGTATYTEAFF. In DNA, the CDR3 is TGCAGCGCCCCCGGGACAGCCACTTACACTGAAGCTTTCTTT.

CDR3 sequence (DNA): TGCAGTGCTAACGGGGAAGCTAATGAGCAGTTCTTC. Its translation: CSANGEANEQFF. The chain links TRBV20-1 to TRBJ2-1, with D perhaps TRBD2 (5 bases). The ends were cut back, 4 bases at V and 7 bases at J, with 11 bases in the middle. The CDR3 consists of 12 residues. Germline-derived CDR1 and CDR2 are DFQATT and SNEGSKA (reference sequence).

This chain connects TRBV5-1 to TRBJ2-4; no clear D. Germline loops: CDR1 SGHRS, CDR2 YFSETQ. This CDR3 has 12 residues. Trimming removed 4 bases at V and 6 bases at J, with 8 bases between. The CDR3 nucleotides read TGCGCCAGCAGCGGAACACTAAACATTCAGTACTTC. This translates into CASSGTLNIQYF.

The sample holds many counts of this clonotype. The DNA for the CDR3 is TGTGCCAGCAGCCCGGGGCAGCCTTCCTACGAGCAGTACTTC. It encodes CASSPGQPSYEQYF. The chain couples TRBV11-3 to TRBJ2-7; D tentatively reads TRBD1 or TRBD2 (5 bases each). CDR1 and CDR2 (germline): SGHNT, YENEEA. This CDR3 has 14 residues. Between the trimmed V and J ends, which lost 5 bases and 1 base, there was a span of 12 bases.

This clonotype was seen more than once but under ten times. V usage is TRBV20-1 and J usage is TRBJ2-3; 7 bases match TRBD2. The CDR3 is made up of 15 amino acids. V was pared by 4 bases and J by 4 bases, with 11 bases of the junction left unmatched. Germline CDR1 reads DFQATT; CDR2 reads SNEGSKA (reference sequence). The CDR3 bases are TGCAGTGCTACCCCGACTAGCCGGATGGCAGATACGCAGTATTTT. It encodes CSATPTSRMADTQYF.

This clonotype came up a few times. The genes are TRBV7-2 and TRBJ1-3, with a weak D call TRBD1 (6 bases). The germline V gene has CDR1 SGHTA and CDR2 FQGNSA. The CDR3 is 13 amino acids. Trimming took 1 base from V and 8 from J, leaving 9 bases between them. The CDR3 sequence is CASSLGQDHTIYF. The DNA of the CDR3 is TGTGCCAGCAGCTTAGGACAGGACCACACCATATATTTT.

This clonotype was observed at least ten times. The chain carries TRBV5-1 and TRBJ2-1; D is possibly TRBD1 (6 bases). CDR3 size: 16 residues. The ends were cut back, 4 bases at V and 9 bases at J, with 23 bases in the middle. Germline V gene lookup returns CDR1 SGHRS and CDR2 YFSETQ. The CDR3 spells CASSETKQTGLIEQFF. CDR3 DNA: TGCGCCAGCAGCGAAACAAAACAAACAGGGCTGATTGAGCAGTTCTTC.

Only one count was recorded for this clonotype. One base away lies a much larger clone, so this may be a sequencing read error. The rearrangement uses TRBV24-1 and TRBJ2-7, with D tentatively TRBD2 (6 bases). Germline-derived CDR1 and CDR2 are KGHDR and SFDVKD. The CDR3 totals 13 residues. The CDR3 here is CATSGGGTYEQCF. The CDR3 coding sequence is TGTGCCACCTCTGGGGGAGGTACCTACGAGCAGTGCTTC.

There are a few counts of this clonotype. The chain links TRBV12-3 or TRBV12-4 to TRBJ2-5, with 11 bases matching TRBD2. V lost 5 bases, J lost 3 bases, and 5 bases stayed unmatched. The CDR3 runs to 15 residues. The CDR3 is CASSTGTSGEETQYF. The CDR3, as DNA: TGTGCCAGCAGTACCGGGACTAGCGGTGAAGAGACCCAGTACTTC.

There are a few counts of this clonotype. The chain combines TRBV25-1 with TRBJ2-1, with D possibly TRBD2 on 7 matching bases. The CDR3 runs to 14 residues. V dropped 8 bases and J dropped 2 bases, with 13 bases sitting between them. Per the germline V gene, CDR1 is MGHDK and CDR2 is SYGVNS. The CDR3 DNA reads as TGTGCCAGCGTACAGGGAGGGGCCTACAATGAGCAGTTCTTC. Its protein product is CASVQGGAYNEQFF.

In its sample, this clonotype was seen many times. The genes are TRBV9 and TRBJ2-1; 9 bases map to TRBD2. The CDR3 is made up of 15 amino acids. Germline loops: CDR1 SGDLS, CDR2 YYNGEE. V lost 0 bases, J lost 8 bases, and 6 bases stayed unmatched. Here the CDR3 DNA reads TGTGCCAGCAGCGTAGCGGGACTAGCCTTAGATGAGCAGTTCTTC. It is translated as CASSVAGLALDEQFF. Supplemented by reference TRBV9 and TRBJ2-1, the full variable domain reads DSGVTQTPKHLITATGQRVTLRCSPRSGDLSVYWYQQSLDQGLQFLIQYYNGEERAKGNILERFSAQQFPDLHSELNLSSLELGDSALYFCASSVAGLALDEQFFGPGTRLTVL.

This clonotype was detected ten times or more. This chain links TRBV25-1 with TRBJ1-2; D ambiguous. The CDR3 sequence is 12 residues long. Trimming removed 3 bases at V and 4 bases at J, with 6 bases between. Per the germline V gene, CDR1 is MGHDK and CDR2 is SYGVNS. CDR3 sequence reads: CASSDGTYGYTF. The CDR3 nucleotides read TGTGCCAGCAGTGATGGTACCTATGGCTACACCTTC.

A note on this clonotype: One base away lies a much larger clone, so this may be a sequencing read error. The gene calls are TRBV3-1 and TRBJ2-7; tentatively, D is TRBD2 (6 bases). The CDR3 covers 15 residues. CDR1 is LGHDT, CDR2 YNNKEL, per germline (reference sequence). CDR3: CVSSQFSGQEYEQYF. Here the CDR3 DNA reads TGTGTCAGCAGCCAATTTAGCGGCCAGGAGTACGAGCAGTACTTC.

This clonotype has ten or more counts. The J gene is TRBJ2-2, the V gene TRBV5-1, with TRBD2 matching 13 bases. The CDR3 is 16 residues long. Losses at the gene ends were 5 bases for V and 3 bases for J; bases not matched to a gene: 4. Germline CDR1 and CDR2: SGHRS and YFSETQ. CDR3 protein: CASRTSGGYDTGELFF. CDR3 nucleotides: TGCGCCAGCAGGACTAGCGGGGGGTACGACACCGGGGAGCTGTTTTTT.

This clonotype was picked up many times. V and J are TRBV6-1 and TRBJ2-2; D possibly corresponds to TRBD2 (6 bases). CDR1 and CDR2 from the germline V gene are MNHNS and SASEGT. Trimming took off 6 bases at V and 0 bases at J, with 11 bases between the two ends. This CDR3 is 15 amino acids long. In DNA form, the CDR3 reads TGTGCCAGCAGAACCCCGGGGGCGAACACCGGGGAGCTGTTTTTT. Its translation is CASRTPGANTGELFF.

There are many counts of this clonotype. This chain joins TRBV12-3 or TRBV12-4 and TRBJ2-2; tentative D call: TRBD2 (6 bases). The CDR3 has 14 amino acids. V gave up 7 bases and J gave up 7 bases, with 16 bases separating them. This chain's CDR3 is CASTFLLTSGELFF. The DNA of the CDR3 is TGTGCCAGCACTTTCTTACTGACTAGCGGGGAGCTGTTTTTT.

This clonotype has only a few counts. The chain couples TRBV6-1 to TRBJ2-7; TRBD1 aligns across 9 bases. The V gene end was trimmed by 7 bases and the J gene end by 1 base; junction bases not matched to a gene: 5. Germline CDR1 reads MNHNS; CDR2 reads SASEGT. The CDR3 consists of 14 residues. In nucleotides, the CDR3 is TGTGCCAGCATGGCAGGGACAGGGTCCTACGAGCAGTACTTC. Translating it yields CASMAGTGSYEQYF.

The table lists this clonotype with many counts. The gene calls are TRBV11-2 and TRBJ2-3, with 13 nucleotides matching TRBD2. The V segment lost 4 bases and the J segment 2 bases; nucleotides outside the gene matches: 9. The length of the CDR3 is 18 residues. Germline V gene data show CDR1 as SGHAT and CDR2 as FQNNGV. This chain's CDR3 is CASSSRLAGGPSTDTQYF. The CDR3 DNA reads TGTGCCAGCAGCTCCAGACTAGCGGGGGGTCCCTCCACAGATACGCAGTATTTT.

This clonotype was seen many times. J is TRBJ2-3 and V is TRBV5-1; TRBD2 is a possible D gene (6 bases). Trimming shortened V by 2 bases and J by 6 bases, and 16 bases separated the two germline ends. Germline assignment: CDR1 SGHRS and CDR2 YFSETQ. This CDR3 spans 15 amino acids. The CDR3 is CASSLRGTERDTQYF. In DNA, the CDR3 is TGCGCCAGCAGCTTACGGGGGACCGAGAGGGATACGCAGTATTTT.

At least ten counts were recorded for this clonotype. V gene TRBV5-1 combines with J gene TRBJ2-7; unclear D gene. V was pared by 2 bases and J by 7 bases, with 10 bases between. The germline CDR1 and CDR2 sequences are SGHRS and YFSETQ. This CDR3 is built from 12 residues. The CDR3 reads CASSFGNGEQYF. CDR3 DNA: TGCGCCAGCAGCTTCGGAAATGGGGAGCAGTACTTC.

This clonotype showed up just a few times. The chain recombines TRBV5-1 with TRBJ2-3; possibly TRBD2 for D (6 bases). Germline V lookup: CDR1 SGHRS, CDR2 YFSETQ. With 0 bases removed from V and 2 bases from J, the gap between germline ends came to 10 bases. The CDR3 runs 15 residues. CDR3 DNA: TGCGCCAGCAGCTTGGCCGGGACTCTCACAGATACGCAGTATTTT. Residues: CASSLAGTLTDTQYF.

The chain uses TRBV6-5 and TRBJ2-1; D uncertain. Per germline, CDR1 MNHEY and CDR2 SVGAGI. This CDR3 comprises 15 residues. Trimming took off 2 bases at V and 0 bases at J, with 8 bases between the two ends. The CDR3 sequence is CASSYELSSYNEQFF. CDR3 DNA sequence: TGTGCCAGCAGTTACGAGTTAAGCTCCTACAATGAGCAGTTCTTC.

This clonotype was detected ten times or more. The V gene is TRBV6-1, the J gene TRBJ1-1; 8 positions match TRBD1. CDR1 is MNHNS and CDR2 is SASEGT in the germline V gene. With V trimmed by 6 bases and J by 5 bases, 8 bases remained unmatched. This CDR3 region has 14 residues. This chain's CDR3 is CASRPGQGRTEAFF. Written as DNA, the CDR3 is TGTGCCAGCAGACCCGGACAGGGAAGAACTGAAGCTTTCTTT.